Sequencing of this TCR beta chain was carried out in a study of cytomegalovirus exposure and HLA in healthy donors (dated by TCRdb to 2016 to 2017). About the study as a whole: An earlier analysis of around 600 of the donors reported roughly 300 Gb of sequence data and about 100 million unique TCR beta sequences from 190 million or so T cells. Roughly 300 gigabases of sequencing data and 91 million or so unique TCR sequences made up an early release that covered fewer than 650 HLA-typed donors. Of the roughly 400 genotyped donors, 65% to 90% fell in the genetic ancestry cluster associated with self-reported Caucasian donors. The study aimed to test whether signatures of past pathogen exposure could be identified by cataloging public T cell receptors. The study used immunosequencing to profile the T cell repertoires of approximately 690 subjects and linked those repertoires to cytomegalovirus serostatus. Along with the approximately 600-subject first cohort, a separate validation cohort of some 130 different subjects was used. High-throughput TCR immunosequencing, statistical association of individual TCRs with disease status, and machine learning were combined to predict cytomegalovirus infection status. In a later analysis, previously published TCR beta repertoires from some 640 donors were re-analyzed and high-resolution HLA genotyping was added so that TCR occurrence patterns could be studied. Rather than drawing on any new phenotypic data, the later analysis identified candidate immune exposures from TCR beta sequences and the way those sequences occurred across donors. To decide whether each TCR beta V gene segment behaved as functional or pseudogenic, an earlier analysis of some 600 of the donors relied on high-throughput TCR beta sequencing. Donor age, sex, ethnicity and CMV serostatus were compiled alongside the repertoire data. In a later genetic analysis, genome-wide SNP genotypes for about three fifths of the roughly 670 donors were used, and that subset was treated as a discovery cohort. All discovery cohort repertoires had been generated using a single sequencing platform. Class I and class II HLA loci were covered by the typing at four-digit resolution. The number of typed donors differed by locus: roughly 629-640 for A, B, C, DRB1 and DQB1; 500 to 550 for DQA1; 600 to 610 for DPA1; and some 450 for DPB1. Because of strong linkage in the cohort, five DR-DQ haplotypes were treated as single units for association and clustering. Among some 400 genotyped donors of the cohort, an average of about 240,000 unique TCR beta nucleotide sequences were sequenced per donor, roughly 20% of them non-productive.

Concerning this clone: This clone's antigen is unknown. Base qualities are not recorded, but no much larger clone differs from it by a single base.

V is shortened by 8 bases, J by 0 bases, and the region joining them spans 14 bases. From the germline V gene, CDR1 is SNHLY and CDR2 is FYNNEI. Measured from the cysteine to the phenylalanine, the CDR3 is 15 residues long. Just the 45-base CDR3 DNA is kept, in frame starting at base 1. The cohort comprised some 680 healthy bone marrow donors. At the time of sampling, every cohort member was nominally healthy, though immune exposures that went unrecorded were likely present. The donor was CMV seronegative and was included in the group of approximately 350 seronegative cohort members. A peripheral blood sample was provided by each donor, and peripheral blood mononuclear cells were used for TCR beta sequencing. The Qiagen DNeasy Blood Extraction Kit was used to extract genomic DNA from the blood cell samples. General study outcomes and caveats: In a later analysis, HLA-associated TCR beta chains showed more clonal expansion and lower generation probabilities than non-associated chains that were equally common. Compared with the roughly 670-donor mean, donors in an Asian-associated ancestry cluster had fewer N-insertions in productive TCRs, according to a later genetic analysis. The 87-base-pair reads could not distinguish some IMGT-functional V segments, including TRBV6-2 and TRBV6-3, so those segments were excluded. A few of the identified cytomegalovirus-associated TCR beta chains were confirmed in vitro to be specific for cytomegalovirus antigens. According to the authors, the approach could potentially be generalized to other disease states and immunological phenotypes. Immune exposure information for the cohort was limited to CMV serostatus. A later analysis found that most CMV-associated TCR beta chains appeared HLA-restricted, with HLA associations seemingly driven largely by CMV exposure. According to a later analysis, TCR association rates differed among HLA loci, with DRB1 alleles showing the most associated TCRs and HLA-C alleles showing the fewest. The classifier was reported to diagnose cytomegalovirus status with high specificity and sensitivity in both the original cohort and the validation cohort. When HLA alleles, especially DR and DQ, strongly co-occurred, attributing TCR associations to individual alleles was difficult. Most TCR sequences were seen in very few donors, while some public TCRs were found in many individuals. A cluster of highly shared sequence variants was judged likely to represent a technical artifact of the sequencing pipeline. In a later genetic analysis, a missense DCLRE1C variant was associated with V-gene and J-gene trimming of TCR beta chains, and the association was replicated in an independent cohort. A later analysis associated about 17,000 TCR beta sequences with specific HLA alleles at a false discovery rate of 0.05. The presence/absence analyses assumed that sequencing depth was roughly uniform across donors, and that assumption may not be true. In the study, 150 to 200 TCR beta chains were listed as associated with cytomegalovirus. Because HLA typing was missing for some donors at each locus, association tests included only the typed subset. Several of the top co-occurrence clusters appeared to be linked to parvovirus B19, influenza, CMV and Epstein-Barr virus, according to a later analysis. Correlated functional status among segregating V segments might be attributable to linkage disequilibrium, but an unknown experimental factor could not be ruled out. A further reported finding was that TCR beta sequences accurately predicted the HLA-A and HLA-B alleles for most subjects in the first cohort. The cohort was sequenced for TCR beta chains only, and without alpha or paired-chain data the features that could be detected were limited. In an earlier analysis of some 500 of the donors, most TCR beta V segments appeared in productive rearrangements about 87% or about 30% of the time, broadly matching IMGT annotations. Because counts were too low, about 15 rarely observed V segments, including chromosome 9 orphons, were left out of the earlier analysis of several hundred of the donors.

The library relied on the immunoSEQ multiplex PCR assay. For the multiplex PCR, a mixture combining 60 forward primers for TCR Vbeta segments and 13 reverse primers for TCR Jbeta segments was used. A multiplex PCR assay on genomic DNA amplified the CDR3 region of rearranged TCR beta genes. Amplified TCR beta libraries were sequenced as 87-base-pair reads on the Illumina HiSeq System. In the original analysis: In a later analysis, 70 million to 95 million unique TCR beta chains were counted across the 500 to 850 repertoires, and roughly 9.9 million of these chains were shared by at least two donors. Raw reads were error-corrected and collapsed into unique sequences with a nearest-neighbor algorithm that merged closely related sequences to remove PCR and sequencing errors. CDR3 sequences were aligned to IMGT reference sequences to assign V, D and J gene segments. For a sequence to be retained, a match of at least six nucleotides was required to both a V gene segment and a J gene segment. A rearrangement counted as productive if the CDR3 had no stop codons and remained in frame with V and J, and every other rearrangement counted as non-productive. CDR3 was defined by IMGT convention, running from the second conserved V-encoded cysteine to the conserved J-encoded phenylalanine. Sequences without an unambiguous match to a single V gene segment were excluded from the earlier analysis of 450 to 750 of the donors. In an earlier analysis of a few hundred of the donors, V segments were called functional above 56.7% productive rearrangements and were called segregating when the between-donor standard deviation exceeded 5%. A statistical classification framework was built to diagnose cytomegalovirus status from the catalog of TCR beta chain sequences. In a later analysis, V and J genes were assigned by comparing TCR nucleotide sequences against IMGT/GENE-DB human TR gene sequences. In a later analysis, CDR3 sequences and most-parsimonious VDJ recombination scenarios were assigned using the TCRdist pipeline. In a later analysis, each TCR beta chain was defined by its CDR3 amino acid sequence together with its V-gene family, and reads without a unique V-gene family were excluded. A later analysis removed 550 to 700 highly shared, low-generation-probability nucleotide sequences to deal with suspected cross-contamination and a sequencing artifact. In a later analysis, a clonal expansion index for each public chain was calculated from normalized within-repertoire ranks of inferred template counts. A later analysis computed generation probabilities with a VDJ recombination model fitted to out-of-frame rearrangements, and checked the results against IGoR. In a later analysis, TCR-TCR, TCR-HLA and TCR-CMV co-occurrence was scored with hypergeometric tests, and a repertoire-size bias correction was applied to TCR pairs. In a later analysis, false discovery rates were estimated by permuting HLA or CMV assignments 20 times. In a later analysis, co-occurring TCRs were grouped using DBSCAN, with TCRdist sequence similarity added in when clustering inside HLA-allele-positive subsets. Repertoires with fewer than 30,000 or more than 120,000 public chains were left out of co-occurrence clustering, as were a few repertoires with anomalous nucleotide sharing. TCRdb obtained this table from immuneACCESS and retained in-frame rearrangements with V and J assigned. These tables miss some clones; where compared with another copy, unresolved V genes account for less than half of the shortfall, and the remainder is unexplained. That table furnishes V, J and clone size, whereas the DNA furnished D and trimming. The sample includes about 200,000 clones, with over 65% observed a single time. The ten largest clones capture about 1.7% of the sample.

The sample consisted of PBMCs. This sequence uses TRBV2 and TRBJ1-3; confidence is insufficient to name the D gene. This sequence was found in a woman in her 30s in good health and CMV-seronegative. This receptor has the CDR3 CASCPRRSSGNTIYF. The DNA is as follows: TGTGCCAGCTGCCCAAGGAGGAGCTCTGGAAACACCATATATTTT.